Sequencing of this T cell receptor beta chain was carried out in a study of blood T cells in healthy people across ages. General study results and limits: No conclusive comparison of naive versus antigen-experienced cells was possible with unsorted PBMCs. Fewer expanded clones and more diversity marked long-lived versus aged donors.

Together with a sample-barcoded 5' primer, a J-beta primer mix was included in a second PCR lasting roughly 6 to 12 cycles. MiXCR, applied by TCRdb to the 5' RACE reads, yields one record per CDR3 protein. The data contain over a million distinct CDR3 sequences, 35% to 45% of them singletons. This CDR3 contains 13 residues. The V gene lost 4 bases and the J gene lost 1 base, with 10 bases spanning the gap. The V gene's germline CDR1 is SQVTM and CDR2 ANQGSEA. This clonotype is a singleton in its sample. Its antigen is unidentified. V gene TRBV29-1 combines with J gene TRBJ2-5; D remains unclear. Sequenced: blood. This receptor was taken from a woman between 18 and 29 years old in good health. CDR3 DNA sequence: TGCAGCGTTGCCCGGACCGCCCAAGAGACCCAGTACTTC. Its protein is CSVARTAQETQYF. Variable domain in full (rest from reference TRBV29-1 and TRBJ2-5): SAVISQKPSRDICQRGTSLTIQCQVDSQVTMMFWYRQQPGQSLTLIATANQGSEATYESGFVIDKFPISRPNLTFSTLTVSNMSPEDSSIYLCSVARTAQETQYFGPGTRLLVL.